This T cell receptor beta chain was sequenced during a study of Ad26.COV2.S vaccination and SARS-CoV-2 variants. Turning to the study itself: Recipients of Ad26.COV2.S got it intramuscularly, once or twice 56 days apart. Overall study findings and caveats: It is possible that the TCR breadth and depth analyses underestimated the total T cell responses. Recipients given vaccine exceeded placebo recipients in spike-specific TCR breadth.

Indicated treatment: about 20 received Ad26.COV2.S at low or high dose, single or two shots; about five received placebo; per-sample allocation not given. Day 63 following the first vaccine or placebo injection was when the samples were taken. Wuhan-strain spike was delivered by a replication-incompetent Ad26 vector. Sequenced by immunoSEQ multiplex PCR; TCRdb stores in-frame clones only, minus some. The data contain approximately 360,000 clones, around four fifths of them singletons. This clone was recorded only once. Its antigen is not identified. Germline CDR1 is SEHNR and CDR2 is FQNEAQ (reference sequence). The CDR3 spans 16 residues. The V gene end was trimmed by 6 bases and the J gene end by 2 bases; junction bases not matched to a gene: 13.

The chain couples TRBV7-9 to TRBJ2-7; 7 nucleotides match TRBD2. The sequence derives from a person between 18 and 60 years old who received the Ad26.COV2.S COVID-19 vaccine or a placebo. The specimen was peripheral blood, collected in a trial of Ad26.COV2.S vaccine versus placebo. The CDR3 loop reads CASSFTPGRVTYEQYF. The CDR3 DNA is TGTGCCAGCAGTTTTACACCGGGGAGGGTGACCTACGAGCAGTACTTC.